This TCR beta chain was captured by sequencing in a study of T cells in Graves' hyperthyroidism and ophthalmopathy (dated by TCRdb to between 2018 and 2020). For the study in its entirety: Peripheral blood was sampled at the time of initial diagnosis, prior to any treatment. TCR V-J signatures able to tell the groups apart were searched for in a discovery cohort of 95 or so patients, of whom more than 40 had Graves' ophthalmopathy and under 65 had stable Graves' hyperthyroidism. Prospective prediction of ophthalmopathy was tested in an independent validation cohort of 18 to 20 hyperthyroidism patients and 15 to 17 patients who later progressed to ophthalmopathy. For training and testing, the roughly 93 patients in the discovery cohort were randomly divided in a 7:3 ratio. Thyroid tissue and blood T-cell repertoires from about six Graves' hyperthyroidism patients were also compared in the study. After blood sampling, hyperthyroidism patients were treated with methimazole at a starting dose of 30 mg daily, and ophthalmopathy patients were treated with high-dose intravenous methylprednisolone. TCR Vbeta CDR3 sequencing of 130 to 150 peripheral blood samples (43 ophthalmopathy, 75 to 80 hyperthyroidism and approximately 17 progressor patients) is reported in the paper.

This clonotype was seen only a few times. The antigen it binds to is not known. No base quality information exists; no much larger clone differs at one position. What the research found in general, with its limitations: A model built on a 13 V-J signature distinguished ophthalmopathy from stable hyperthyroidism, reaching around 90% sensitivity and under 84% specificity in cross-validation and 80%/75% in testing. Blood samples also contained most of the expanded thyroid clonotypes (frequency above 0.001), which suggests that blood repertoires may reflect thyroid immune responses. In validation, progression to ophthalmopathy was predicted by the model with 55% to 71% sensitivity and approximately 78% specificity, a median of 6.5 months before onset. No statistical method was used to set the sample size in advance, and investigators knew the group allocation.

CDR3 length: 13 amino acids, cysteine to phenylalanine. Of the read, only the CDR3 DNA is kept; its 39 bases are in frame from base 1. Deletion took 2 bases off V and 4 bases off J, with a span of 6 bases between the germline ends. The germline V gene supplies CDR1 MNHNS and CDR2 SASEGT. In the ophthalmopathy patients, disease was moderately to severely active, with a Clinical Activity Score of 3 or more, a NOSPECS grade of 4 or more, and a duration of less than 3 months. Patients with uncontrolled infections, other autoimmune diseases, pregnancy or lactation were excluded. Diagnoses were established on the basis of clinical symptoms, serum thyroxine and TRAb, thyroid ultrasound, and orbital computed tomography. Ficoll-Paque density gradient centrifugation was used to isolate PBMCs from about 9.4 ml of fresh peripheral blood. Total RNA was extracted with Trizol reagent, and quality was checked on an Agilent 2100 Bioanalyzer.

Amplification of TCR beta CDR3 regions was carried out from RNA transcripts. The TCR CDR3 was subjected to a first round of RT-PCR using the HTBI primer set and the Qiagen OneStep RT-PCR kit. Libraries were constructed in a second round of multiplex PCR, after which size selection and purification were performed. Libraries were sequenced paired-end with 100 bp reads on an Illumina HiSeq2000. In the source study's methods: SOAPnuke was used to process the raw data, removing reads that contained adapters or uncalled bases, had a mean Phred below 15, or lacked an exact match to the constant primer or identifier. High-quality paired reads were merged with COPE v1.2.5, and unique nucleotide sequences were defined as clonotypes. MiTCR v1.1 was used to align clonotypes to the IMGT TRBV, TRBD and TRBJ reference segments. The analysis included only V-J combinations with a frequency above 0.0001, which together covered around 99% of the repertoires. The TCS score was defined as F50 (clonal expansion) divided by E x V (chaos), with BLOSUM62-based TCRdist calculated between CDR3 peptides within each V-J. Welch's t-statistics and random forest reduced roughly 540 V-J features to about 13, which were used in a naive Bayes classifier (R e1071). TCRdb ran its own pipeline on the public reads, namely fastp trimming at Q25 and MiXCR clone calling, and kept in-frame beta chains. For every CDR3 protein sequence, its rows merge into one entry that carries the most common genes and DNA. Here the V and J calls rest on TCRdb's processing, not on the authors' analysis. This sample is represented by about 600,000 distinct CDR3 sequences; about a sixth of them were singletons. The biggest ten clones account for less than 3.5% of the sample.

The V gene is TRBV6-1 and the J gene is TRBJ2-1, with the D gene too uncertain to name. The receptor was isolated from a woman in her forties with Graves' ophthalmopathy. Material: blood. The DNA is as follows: TGTGCCAGCAGTGAATCTCGTTACAATGAGCAGTTCTTC. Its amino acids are CASSESRYNEQFF.